This TCR beta chain appears in the sequencing data of a study of shared clonotypes between healthy human individuals. Background on the study: Donors consisted of a couple of women and three men between 18 and 49.

The CDR3 sequence is 15 residues long. CDR1 and CDR2 (germline): SGHRS, YFSETQ. The germline V and J ends were trimmed by 0 bases and 7 bases, with 13 bases remaining between them. Some clones are missing from TCRdb's copy, which holds only in-frame ones; the method was immunoSEQ multiplex PCR. There are 2.5 million or so clones in the sample; approximately 90% occur only once, and more than 0.12% lies in the top ten. CD45RA-negative memory and CD45RA+ naive subsets were split from the CD4+ cells. The sequencing input was naive CD4+ T cells sorted from blood. Subset in this sample: CD45RA+ positively selected. The J gene is TRBJ2-2, the V gene TRBV5-1; possibly TRBD2 for D (6 bases). This sequence was found in a man aged 18 to 30 in good health. CDR3 coding DNA: TGCGCCAGCAGCTTGGCCGGAGGGTTTCGCGGGGAGCTGTTTTTT. Residues: CASSLAGGFRGELFF.